The 7 T cell receptor beta chains listed next were all sequenced from one sample in a study of blood T cell repertoires in COVID-19. Sequenced by immunoSEQ multiplex PCR; TCRdb stores in-frame clones only, minus some. The sample contains about 210,000 clones, approximately 80% of which appear only once. Sequencing used peripheral blood. All receptors derive from a human donor in a cohort sampled during active COVID-19.

This clone was counted a few times. The chain employs TRBV4-3 and TRBJ1-6; D not resolved. The CDR3 totals 17 residues. Trimming shortened V by 0 bases and J by 9 bases, and 18 bases separated the two germline ends. Per the germline V gene, CDR1 is LGHNA and CDR2 is YSLEER. The CDR3 loop reads CASSQDKVDSRGSPLHF. The CDR3 DNA is TGCGCCAGCAGCCAAGATAAGGTGGACTCGAGAGGTTCACCCCTCCACTTT.

This clone was detected once. This rearrangement joins TRBV27 to TRBJ2-1; 10 bases are shared with TRBD2. Germline V gene sequence: CDR1 MNHEY, CDR2 SMNVEV (reference sequence). V dropped 8 bases and J dropped 8; count of bases not matched to a gene: 9. This CDR3 contains 14 residues. In DNA form, the CDR3 reads TGTGCCAGCTCCGCCCTAGCGGGAGAAGATGAGCAGTTCTTC. Its protein product is CASSALAGEDEQFF.

The chain has TRBV28 and TRBJ2-5; 10 bases fit TRBD1. Germline V CDR1 and CDR2: MDHEN, SYDVKM. The CDR3 contains 14 residues. J was trimmed by 2 bases and V by 6 bases; bases with no gene match: 3. CDR3 amino acids: CASRGTGAQETQYF. The DNA for the CDR3 is TGTGCCAGCAGGGGGACAGGGGCACAAGAGACCCAGTACTTC.

The chain has TRBV2 and TRBJ1-1; D gene unclear. Between the trimmed V and J ends, which lost 2 bases and 3 bases, there was a span of 4 bases. Germline CDR1 is SNHLY and CDR2 is FYNNEI. This CDR3 has 12 residues. The CDR3 DNA reads TGTGCCAGCAGTGAAAGAGACACTGAAGCTTTCTTT. Amino acids: CASSERDTEAFF.

V gene TRBV14 combines with J gene TRBJ1-2; TRBD1 might be the D (5 bases). The CDR3 loop spans 14 amino acids. V was shortened by 1 base and J by 5 bases, with 11 bases between the two germline ends. The germline CDR1 and CDR2 sequences are SGHDN and FVKESK. The CDR3: CASSQGRGGYGYTF. The CDR3 DNA is TGTGCCAGCAGCCAAGGCCGGGGGGGGTATGGCTACACCTTC.

V is TRBV28 and J is TRBJ2-1, with 11 bases that match TRBD2. CDR1 is MDHEN and CDR2 is SYDVKM in the germline V gene. Losses at the gene ends were 8 bases for V and 4 bases for J; bases not matched to a gene: 4. This CDR3 has 14 amino acids. The CDR3 protein is CASVLAGGYNEQFF. The CDR3, as DNA: TGTGCCAGCGTTCTAGCGGGGGGTTACAATGAGCAGTTCTTC. Supplemented by reference TRBV28 and TRBJ2-1, the full variable domain reads DVKVTQSSRYLVKRTGEKVFLECVQDMDHENMFWYRQDPGLGLRLIYFSYDVKMKEKGDIPEGYSVSREKKERFSLILESASTNQTSMYLCASVLAGGYNEQFFGPGTRLTVL.

The rearrangement joins TRBV15 to TRBJ2-7; a possible D gene is TRBD1 (6 bases). Germline V CDR1 and CDR2: LNHNV, YYDKDF (reference sequence). Trimming removed 0 bases at V and 2 bases at J, with 17 bases between. The CDR3 sequence is 17 residues long. DNA of the CDR3: TGTGCCACCAGCAGAGATCAGGGGAAGGGATTCCCCTACGAGCAGTACTTC. Its protein is CATSRDQGKGFPYEQYF. Filled out from reference TRBV15 and TRBJ2-7, the complete variable domain reads DAMVIQNPRYQVTQFGKPVTLSCSQTLNHNVMYWYQQKSSQAPKLLFHYYDKDFNNEADTPDNFQSRRPNTSFCFLDIRSPGLGDTAMYLCATSRDQGKGFPYEQYFGPGTRLTVT.